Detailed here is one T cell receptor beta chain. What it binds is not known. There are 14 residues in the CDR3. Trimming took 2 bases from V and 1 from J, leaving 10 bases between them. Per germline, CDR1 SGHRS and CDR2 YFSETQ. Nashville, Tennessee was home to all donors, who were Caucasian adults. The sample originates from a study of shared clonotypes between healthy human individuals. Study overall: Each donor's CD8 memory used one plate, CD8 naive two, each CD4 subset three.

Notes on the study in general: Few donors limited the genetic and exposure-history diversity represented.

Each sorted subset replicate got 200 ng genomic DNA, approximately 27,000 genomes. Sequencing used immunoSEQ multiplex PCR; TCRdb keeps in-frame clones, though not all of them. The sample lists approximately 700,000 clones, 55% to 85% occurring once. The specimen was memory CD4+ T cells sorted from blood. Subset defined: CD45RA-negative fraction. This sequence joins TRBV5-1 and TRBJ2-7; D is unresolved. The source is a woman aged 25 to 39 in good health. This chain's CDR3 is CASSLEEWSYEQYF. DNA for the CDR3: TGCGCCAGCAGCTTAGAAGAATGGTCCTACGAGCAGTACTTC.